Each of the 3 T cell receptor beta chains below was sequenced from the same sample in a study of cytomegalovirus exposure and HLA in healthy donors (dated by TCRdb to the late 2010s). Libraries came from the immunoSEQ multiplex PCR assay. TCRdb took over this immuneACCESS table, retaining in-frame rearrangements with V and J assigned. Such tables are incomplete; in checked studies, under half of the missing clones stem from an unresolved V gene, and the remainder is unexplained. This sample has hundreds of thousands of clones in its table, and about 90% of those were observed once. More than 10% of the sample belongs to the ten largest clones. Sequencing input: PBMCs. These receptors were obtained from a man younger than 30 in good health and CMV-seropositive.

This sequence joins TRBV6-1 and TRBJ2-7; D might be TRBD1 (5 bases). Trimming shortened V by 6 bases and J by 2 bases, and 11 bases separated the two germline ends. Germline loops: CDR1 MNHNS, CDR2 SASEGT. The CDR3 runs 13 residues. CDR3 DNA sequence: TGTGCCAGCAGCCTACAGGAGACCTACGAGCAGTACTTC. It specifies CASSLQETYEQYF.

The rearrangement links TRBV5-4 to TRBJ1-1, with 9 bases that match TRBD1. Germline values: CDR1 SGHNT, CDR2 YYREEE (reference sequence). The V segment lost 4 bases and the J segment 4 bases; nucleotides outside the gene matches: 8. This CDR3 has 15 residues. The CDR3 nucleotides read TGTGCCAGCAGCCTTTGGGACAGGGTATCCACTGAAGCTTTCTTT. Translating it yields CASSLWDRVSTEAFF.

This sequence joins TRBV6-5 and TRBJ2-1; the D gene is possibly TRBD2 (6 bases). V lost 6 bases and J 3 bases, leaving 15 bases between the germline ends. Looked up from germline, CDR1 is MNHEY and CDR2 is SVGAGI. The CDR3 contains 15 residues. The CDR3 reads CASSKVAEIYNEQFF. Written as DNA, the CDR3 is TGTGCCAGCAGCAAGGTAGCGGAAATCTACAATGAGCAGTTCTTC.